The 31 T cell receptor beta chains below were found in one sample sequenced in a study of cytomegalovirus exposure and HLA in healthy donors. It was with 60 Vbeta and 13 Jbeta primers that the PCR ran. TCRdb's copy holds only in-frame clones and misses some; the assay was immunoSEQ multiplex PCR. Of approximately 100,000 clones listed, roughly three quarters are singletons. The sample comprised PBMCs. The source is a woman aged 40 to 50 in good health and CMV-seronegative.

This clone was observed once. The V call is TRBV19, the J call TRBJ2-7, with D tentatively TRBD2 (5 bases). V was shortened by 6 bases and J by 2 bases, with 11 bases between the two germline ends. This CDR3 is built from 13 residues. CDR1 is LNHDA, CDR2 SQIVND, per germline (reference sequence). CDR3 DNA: TGTGCCAGTAGGGACTCGACGGCCTACGAGCAGTACTTC. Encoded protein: CASRDSTAYEQYF.

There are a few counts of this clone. The CDR3 sequence is CASSLVLDRGRQPQHF. CDR3 sequence (DNA): TGTGCCAGCAGCTTAGTCTTGGACAGGGGGCGACAGCCCCAGCATTTT. The V and J genes are TRBV7-8 and TRBJ1-5; 11 nucleotides line up with TRBD1. V gave up 1 base and J gave up 7 bases; unmatched junction bases: 6. Germline assignment: CDR1 SGHVS and CDR2 FQNEAQ. There are 16 residues in the CDR3.

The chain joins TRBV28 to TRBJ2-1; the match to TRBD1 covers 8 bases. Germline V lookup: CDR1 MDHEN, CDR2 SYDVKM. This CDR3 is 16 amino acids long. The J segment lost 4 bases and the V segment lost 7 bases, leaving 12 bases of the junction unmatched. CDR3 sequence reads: CASTPGGGTSYNEQFF. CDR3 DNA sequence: TGTGCCAGCACCCCAGGGGGCGGGACTTCTTACAATGAGCAGTTCTTC. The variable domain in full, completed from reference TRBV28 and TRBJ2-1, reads DVKVTQSSRYLVKRTGEKVFLECVQDMDHENMFWYRQDPGLGLRLIYFSYDVKMKEKGDIPEGYSVSREKKERFSLILESASTNQTSMYLCASTPGGGTSYNEQFFGPGTRLTVL.

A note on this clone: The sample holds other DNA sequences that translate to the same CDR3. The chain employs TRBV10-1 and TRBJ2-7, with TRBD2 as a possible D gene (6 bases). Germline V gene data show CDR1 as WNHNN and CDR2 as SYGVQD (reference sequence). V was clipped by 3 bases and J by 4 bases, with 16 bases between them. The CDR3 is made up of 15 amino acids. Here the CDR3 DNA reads TGCGCCAGCAGTGACCCTGGAGGGACGGTATACGAGCAGTACTTC. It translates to CASSDPGGTVYEQYF.

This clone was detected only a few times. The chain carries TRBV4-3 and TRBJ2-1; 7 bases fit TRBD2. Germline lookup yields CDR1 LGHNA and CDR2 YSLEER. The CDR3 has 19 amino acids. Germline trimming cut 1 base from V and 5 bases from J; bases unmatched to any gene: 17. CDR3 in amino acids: CASSQGIRWREQTDNEQFF. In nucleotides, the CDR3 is TGCGCCAGCAGCCAAGGGATAAGGTGGCGGGAGCAAACGGACAATGAGCAGTTCTTC.

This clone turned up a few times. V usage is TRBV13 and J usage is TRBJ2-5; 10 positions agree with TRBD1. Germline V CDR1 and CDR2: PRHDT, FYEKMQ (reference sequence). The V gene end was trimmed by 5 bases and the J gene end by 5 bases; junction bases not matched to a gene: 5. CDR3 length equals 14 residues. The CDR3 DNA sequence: TGTGCCAGCAGCGTACGGGACAGGGGTGAGACCCAGTACTTC. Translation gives CASSVRDRGETQYF.

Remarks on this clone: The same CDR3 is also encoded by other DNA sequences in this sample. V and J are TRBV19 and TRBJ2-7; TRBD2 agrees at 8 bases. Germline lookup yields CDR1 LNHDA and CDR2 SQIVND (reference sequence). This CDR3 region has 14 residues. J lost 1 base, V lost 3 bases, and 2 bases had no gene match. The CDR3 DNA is TGTGCCAGTAGTATCGGGGGGGGTTCCTACGAGCAGTACTTC. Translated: CASSIGGGSYEQYF.

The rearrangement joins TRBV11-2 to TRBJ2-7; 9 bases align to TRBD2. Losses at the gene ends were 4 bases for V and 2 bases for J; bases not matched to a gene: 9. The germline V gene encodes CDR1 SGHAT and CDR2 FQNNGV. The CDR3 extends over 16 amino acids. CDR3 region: CASSSGAASGTYEQYF. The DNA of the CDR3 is TGTGCCAGCAGCTCTGGGGCGGCTAGCGGGACCTACGAGCAGTACTTC.

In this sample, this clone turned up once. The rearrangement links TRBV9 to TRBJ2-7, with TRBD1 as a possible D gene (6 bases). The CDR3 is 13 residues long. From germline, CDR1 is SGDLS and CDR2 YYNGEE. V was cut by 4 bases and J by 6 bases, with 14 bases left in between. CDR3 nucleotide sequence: TGTGCCAGCAGCCAGCTTACAGGGAGCGAGCAGTACTTC. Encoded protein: CASSQLTGSEQYF.

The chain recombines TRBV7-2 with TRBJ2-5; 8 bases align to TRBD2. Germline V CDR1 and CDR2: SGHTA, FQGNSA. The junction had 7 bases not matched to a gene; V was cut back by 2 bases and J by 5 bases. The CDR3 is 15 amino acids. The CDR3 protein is CASSLMREARETQYF. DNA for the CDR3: TGTGCCAGCAGCTTAATGCGGGAGGCGAGGGAGACCCAGTACTTC.

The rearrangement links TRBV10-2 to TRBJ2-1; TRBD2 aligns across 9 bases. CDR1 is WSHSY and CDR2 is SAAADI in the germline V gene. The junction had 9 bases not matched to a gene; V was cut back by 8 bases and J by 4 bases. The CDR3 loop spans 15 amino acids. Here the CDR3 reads CASGETSGRYNEQFF. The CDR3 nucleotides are TGCGCCAGCGGAGAGACTAGCGGTCGATACAATGAGCAGTTCTTC.

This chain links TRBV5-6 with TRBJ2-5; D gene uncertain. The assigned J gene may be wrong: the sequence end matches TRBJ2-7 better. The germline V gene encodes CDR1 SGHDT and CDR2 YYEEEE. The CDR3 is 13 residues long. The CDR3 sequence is CASSEAQHYEQYF. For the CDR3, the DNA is TGTGCCAGCAGCGAGGCGCAACACTACGAGCAGTACTTC.

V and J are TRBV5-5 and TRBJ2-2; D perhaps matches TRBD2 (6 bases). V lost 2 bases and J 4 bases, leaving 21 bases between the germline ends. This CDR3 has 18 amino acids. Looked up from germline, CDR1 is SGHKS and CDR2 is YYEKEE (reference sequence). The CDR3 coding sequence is TGTGCCAGCAGCTTCCTCGAGCGGGCTAGTCTGGTCACCGGGGAGCTGTTTTTT. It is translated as CASSFLERASLVTGELFF.

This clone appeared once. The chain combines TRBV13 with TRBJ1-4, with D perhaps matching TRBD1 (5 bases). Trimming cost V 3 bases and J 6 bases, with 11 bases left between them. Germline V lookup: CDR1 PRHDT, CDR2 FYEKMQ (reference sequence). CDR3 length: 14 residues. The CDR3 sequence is CASSLGRGYEKLFF. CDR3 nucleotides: TGTGCCAGCAGCTTGGGACGGGGGTATGAAAAACTGTTTTTT.

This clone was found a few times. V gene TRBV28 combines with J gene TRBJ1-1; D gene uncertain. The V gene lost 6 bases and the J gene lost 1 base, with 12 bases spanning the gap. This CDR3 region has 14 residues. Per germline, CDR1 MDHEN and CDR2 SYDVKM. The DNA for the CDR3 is TGTGCCAGCAGCCACCCCCAGGAGAACACTGAAGCTTTCTTT. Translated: CASSHPQENTEAFF.

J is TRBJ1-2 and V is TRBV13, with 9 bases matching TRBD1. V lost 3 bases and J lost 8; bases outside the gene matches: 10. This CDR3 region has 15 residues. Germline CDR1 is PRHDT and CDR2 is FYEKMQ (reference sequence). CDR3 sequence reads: CASSLGLTGGRGYTF. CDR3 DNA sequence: TGTGCCAGCAGCTTGGGCTTGACAGGGGGAAGAGGCTACACCTTC.

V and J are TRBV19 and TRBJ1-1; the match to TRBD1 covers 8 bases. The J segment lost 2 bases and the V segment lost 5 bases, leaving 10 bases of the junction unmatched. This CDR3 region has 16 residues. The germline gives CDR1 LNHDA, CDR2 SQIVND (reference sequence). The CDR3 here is CASSSPGTGLNTEAFF. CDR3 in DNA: TGTGCCAGTAGTTCCCCCGGGACAGGCCTTAACACTGAAGCTTTCTTT.

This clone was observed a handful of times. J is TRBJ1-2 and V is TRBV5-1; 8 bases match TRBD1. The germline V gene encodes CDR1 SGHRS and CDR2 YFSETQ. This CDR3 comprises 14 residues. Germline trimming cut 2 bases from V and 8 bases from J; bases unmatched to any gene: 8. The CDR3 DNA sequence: TGCGCCAGCAGCTTCGGACAGGGACCGTCAGGCTACACCTTC. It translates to CASSFGQGPSGYTF.

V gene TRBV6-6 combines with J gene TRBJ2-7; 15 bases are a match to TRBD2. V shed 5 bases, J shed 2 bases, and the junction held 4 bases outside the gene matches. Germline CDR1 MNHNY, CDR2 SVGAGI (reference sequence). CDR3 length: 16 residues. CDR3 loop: CASSAGTSGRTYEQYF. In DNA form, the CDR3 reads TGTGCCAGCAGTGCCGGGACTAGCGGGAGGACCTACGAGCAGTACTTC.

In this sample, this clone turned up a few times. In DNA form, the CDR3 reads TGTGCCAGCAGCTTGGAGCGGGAGATCTACGAGCAGTACTTC. Protein product: CASSLEREIYEQYF. The chain carries TRBV5-4 and TRBJ2-7; TRBD2 matches at 8 bases. V gave up 0 bases and J gave up 3 bases; unmatched junction bases: 2. The CDR3 totals 14 residues. Germline loops: CDR1 SGHNT, CDR2 YYREEE (reference sequence). The variable domain in full, completed from reference TRBV5-4 and TRBJ2-7, reads ETGVTQSPTHLIKTRGQQVTLRCSSQSGHNTVSWYQQALGQGPQFIFQYYREEENGRGNFPPRFSGLQFPNYSSELNVNALELDDSALYLCASSLEREIYEQYFGPGTRLTVT.

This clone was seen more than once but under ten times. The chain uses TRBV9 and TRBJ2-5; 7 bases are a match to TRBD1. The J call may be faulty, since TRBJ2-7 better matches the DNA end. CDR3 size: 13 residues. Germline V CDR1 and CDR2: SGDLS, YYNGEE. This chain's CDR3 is CASSVGGTDEQYF. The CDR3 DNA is TGTGCCAGCAGCGTAGGGGGGACAGACGAGCAGTACTTC.

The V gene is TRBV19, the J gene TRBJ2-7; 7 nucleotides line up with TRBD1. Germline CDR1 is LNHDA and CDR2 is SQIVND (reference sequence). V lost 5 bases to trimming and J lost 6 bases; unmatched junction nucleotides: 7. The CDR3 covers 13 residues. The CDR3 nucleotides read TGTGCCAGTAGTCCCTGGACAGGATCCGAGCAGTACTTC. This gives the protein CASSPWTGSEQYF. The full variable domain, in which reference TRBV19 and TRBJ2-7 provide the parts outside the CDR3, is DGGITQSPKYLFRKEGQNVTLSCEQNLNHDAMYWYRQDPGQGLRLIYYSQIVNDFQKGDIAEGYSVSREKKESFPLTVTSAQKNPTAFYLCASSPWTGSEQYFGPGTRLTVT.

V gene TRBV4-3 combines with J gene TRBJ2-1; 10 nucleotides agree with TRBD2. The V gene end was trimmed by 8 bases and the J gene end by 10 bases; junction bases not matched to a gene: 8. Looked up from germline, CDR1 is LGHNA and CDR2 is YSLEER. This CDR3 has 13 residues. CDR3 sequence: CASGRTSGYEQFF. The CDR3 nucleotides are TGCGCCAGCGGCCGGACTAGCGGATACGAGCAGTTCTTC.

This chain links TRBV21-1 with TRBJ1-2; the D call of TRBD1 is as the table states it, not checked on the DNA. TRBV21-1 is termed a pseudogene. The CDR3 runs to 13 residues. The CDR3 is CASMRRVRSGYTF. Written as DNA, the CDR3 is TGTGCCAGCATGCGCAGGGTGAGGTCGGGCTACACCTTC.

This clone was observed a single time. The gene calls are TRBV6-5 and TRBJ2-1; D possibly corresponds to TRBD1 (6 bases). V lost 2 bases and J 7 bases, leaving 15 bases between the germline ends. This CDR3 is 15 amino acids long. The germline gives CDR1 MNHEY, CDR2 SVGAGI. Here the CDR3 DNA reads TGTGCCAGCAGTTACACCCGTTTAACAGGGAATGAGCAGTTCTTC. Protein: CASSYTRLTGNEQFF.

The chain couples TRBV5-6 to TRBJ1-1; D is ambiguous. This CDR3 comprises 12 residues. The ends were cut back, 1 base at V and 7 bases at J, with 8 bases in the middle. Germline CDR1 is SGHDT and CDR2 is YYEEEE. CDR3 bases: TGTGCCAGCAGCTTGAATCGGGTTGAAGCTTTCTTT. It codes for CASSLNRVEAFF.

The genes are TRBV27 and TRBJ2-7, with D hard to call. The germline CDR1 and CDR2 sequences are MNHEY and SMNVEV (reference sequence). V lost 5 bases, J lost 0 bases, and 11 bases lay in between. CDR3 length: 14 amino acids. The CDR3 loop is CASSVDLSSYEQYF. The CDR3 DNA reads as TGTGCCAGCAGTGTCGACTTGAGCTCCTACGAGCAGTACTTC.

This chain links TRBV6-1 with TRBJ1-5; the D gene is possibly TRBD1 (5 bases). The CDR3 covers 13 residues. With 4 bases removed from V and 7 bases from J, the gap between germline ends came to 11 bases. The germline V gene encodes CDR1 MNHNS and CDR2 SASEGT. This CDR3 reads CASSGGGWQPQHF. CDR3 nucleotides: TGTGCCAGCAGTGGGGGGGGATGGCAGCCCCAGCATTTT.

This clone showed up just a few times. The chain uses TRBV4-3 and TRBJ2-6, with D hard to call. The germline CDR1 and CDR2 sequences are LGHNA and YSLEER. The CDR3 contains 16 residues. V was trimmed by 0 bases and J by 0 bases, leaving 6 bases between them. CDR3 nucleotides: TGCGCCAGCAGCCAAGATCGCAGCTCTGGGGCCAACGTCCTGACTTTC. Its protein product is CASSQDRSSGANVLTF.

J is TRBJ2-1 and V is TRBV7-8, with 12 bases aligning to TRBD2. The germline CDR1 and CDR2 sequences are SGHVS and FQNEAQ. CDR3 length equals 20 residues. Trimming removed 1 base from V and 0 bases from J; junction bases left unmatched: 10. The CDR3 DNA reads TGTGCCAGCAGCTTAGGATCGGGACTAGCGGGTATGAGCTCCTACAATGAGCAGTTCTTC. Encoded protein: CASSLGSGLAGMSSYNEQFF. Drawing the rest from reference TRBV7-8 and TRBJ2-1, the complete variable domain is GAGVSQSPRYKVAKRGQDVALRCDPISGHVSLFWYQQALGQGPEFLTYFQNEAQLDKSGLPSDRFFAERPEGSVSTLKIQRTQQEDSAVYLCASSLGSGLAGMSSYNEQFFGPGTRLTVL.

The CDR3 protein is CSVLADSYEQYF. The CDR3 bases are TGCAGCGTACTAGCGGACTCCTACGAGCAGTACTTC. The chain carries TRBV29-1 and TRBJ2-5, with 8 nucleotides matching TRBD2. The last part of the DNA fits TRBJ2-7 better; the J call may be wrong. The CDR3 spans 12 residues. Germline V CDR1 and CDR2: SQVTM, ANQGSEA.